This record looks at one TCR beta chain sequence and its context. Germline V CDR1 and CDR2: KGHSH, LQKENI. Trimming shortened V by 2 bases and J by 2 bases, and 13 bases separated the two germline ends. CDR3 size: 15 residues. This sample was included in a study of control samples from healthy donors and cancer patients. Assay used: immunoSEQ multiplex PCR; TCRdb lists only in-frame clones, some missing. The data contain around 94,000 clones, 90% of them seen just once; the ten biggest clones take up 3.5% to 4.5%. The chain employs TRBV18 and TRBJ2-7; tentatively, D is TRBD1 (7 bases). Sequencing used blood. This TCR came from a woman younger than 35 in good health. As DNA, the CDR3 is TGTGCCAGCTCACCAGGAGGGGACAGCGCCTACGAGCAGTACTTC. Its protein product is CASSPGGDSAYEQYF. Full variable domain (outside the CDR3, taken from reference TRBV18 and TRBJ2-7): NAGVMQNPRHLVRRRGQEARLRCSPMKGHSHVYWYRQLPEEGLKFMVYLQKENIIDESGMPKERFSAEFPKEGPSILRIQQVVRGDSAAYFCASSPGGDSAYEQYFGPGTRLTVT.